Below, 28 T cell receptor beta chains from the same sample are listed, as sequenced in a study of cytomegalovirus exposure and HLA in healthy donors. Amplification used 60 Vbeta primers and 13 Jbeta primers. This table comes from immunoSEQ multiplex PCR, and its TCRdb copy is limited to in-frame clones, with some not included. The table lists 150,000 to 200,000 clones, around 80% of them singletons. The sequenced sample consisted of PBMCs. These receptors were taken from a woman in her 40s in good health and CMV-seronegative.

The genes are TRBV5-4 and TRBJ1-3; D not certain. CDR1 SGHNT and CDR2 YYREEE come from the germline V gene (reference sequence). V dropped 4 bases and J dropped 0 bases, with 17 bases sitting between them. The CDR3 has 17 residues. CDR3 amino acids: CASSPSAGLGSGNTIYF. Here the CDR3 DNA reads TGTGCCAGCAGCCCGTCGGCGGGCCTTGGCTCTGGAAACACCATATATTTT. Looking up the rest from reference TRBV5-4 and TRBJ1-3 gives the full variable domain: ETGVTQSPTHLIKTRGQQVTLRCSSQSGHNTVSWYQQALGQGPQFIFQYYREEENGRGNFPPRFSGLQFPNYSSELNVNALELDDSALYLCASSPSAGLGSGNTIYFGEGSWLTVV.

The J gene is TRBJ2-7, the V gene TRBV28, with a possible D match to TRBD1 (8 bases). The CDR3 runs to 14 residues. Germline V gene sequence: CDR1 MDHEN, CDR2 SYDVKM. Trimming took 6 bases from V and 3 from J, leaving 15 bases between them. CDR3 DNA: TGTGCCAGCAGCCCCACAGGGGGGGGCTACGAGCAGTACTTC. As protein: CASSPTGGGYEQYF.

The rearrangement links TRBV19 to TRBJ1-2; 8 nucleotides line up with TRBD1. J lost 8 bases, V lost 3 bases, and 14 bases had no gene match. The germline gives CDR1 LNHDA, CDR2 SQIVND (reference sequence). This CDR3 is built from 16 residues. The CDR3 loop reads CASSILGVGQGWGYTF. The CDR3 DNA sequence: TGTGCCAGTAGTATCCTTGGCGTCGGACAGGGATGGGGCTACACCTTC.

The gene calls are TRBV14 and TRBJ2-5; 9 bases are shared with TRBD2. The DNA end is more similar to TRBJ2-7, so the J call may be wrong. From germline, CDR1 is SGHDN and CDR2 FVKESK. This CDR3 is built from 18 residues. CDR3 residues: CASSPWYGAGGPPYEQYF. Here the CDR3 DNA reads TGTGCCAGCAGCCCCTGGTATGGGGCGGGAGGGCCGCCCTACGAGCAGTACTTC.

CDR3 in DNA: TGTGCCAGCAGGTTGGGGCGTATGGGCACTGAAGCTTTCTTT. Translating gives CASRLGRMGTEAFF. The chain couples TRBV7-8 to TRBJ1-1, with D tentatively TRBD1 (5 bases). Germline CDR1 SGHVS, CDR2 FQNEAQ. V was trimmed by 6 bases and J by 4 bases, leaving 15 bases between them. The CDR3 has 14 residues.

The chain couples TRBV7-2 to TRBJ2-2, with D uncertain. This CDR3 region has 13 residues. Trimming pared 4 bases from V and 4 bases from J, leaving 7 bases between. CDR1 is SGHTA and CDR2 is FQGNSA in the germline V gene. CDR3 bases: TGTGCCAGCAGCTCCGGTGGCACCGGGGAGCTGTTTTTT. Translating it yields CASSSGGTGELFF.

This clone was seen a single time. The rearrangement uses TRBV6-6 and TRBJ2-1, with 7 bases identical to TRBD1. J gave up 12 bases and V 1 base, and 15 bases lay outside the gene matches. The germline gives CDR1 MNHNY, CDR2 SVGAGI (reference sequence). This CDR3 has 16 amino acids. CDR3 sequence reads: CASSYLNRGLGDGQFF. The DNA for the CDR3 is TGTGCCAGCAGTTACTTAAACAGGGGCTTGGGCGATGGGCAGTTCTTC.

Note on this clone: This CDR3 is also generated by other DNA sequences in the sample. The CDR3 nucleotides are TGCGCCAGCAGCATGGGACTAGCGGGTAACACAGATACGCAGTATTTT. Its protein is CASSMGLAGNTDTQYF. The V and J genes are TRBV5-1 and TRBJ2-3, with 12 bases fitting TRBD2. The ends lost 4 bases at V and 2 bases at J; junction bases unmatched: 5. Per the germline V gene, CDR1 is SGHRS and CDR2 is YFSETQ. The CDR3 consists of 16 residues.

The chain has TRBV4-2 and TRBJ2-1; no reliable D call. CDR3 size: 12 residues. The V gene lost 4 bases and the J gene lost 7 bases, with 8 bases spanning the gap. Germline V gene lookup returns CDR1 LGHNA and CDR2 YNFKEQ. CDR3 DNA: TGTGCCAGCAGCCTACAGTGGAATGAGCAGTTCTTC. Translation: CASSLQWNEQFF.

The rearrangement uses TRBV28 and TRBJ1-5; 8 bases align to TRBD1. Germline assignment: CDR1 MDHEN and CDR2 SYDVKM. CDR3 length: 14 amino acids. V was pared by 2 bases and J by 5 bases, with 2 bases of the junction left unmatched. CDR3 DNA: TGTGCCAGCAGTTTAGGGACAGGATATCAGCCCCAGCATTTT. Amino acids: CASSLGTGYQPQHF.

This chain links TRBV4-1 with TRBJ2-2, with 8 bases aligning to TRBD2. This CDR3 region has 16 residues. After removal of 5 bases from V and 4 bases from J, the junction contained 9 bases not matched to a gene. CDR1 MGHRA and CDR2 YSYEKL come from the germline V gene. CDR3 in amino acids: CASSKRVAGLTGELFF. The CDR3 bases are TGCGCCAGCAGCAAAAGGGTAGCGGGGCTCACCGGGGAGCTGTTTTTT.

The V gene is TRBV27, the J gene TRBJ2-7, with 7 bases matching TRBD1. CDR3 size: 13 residues. The V and J ends lost 3 bases and 2 bases, in that order; junction bases with no gene match: 1. Germline assignment: CDR1 MNHEY and CDR2 SMNVEV (reference sequence). The DNA of the CDR3 is TGTGCCAGCAGTTTTGACAGGGCCTACGAGCAGTACTTC. Translation gives CASSFDRAYEQYF.

The rearrangement uses TRBV11-2 and TRBJ1-1, with D perhaps TRBD1 (6 bases). Per germline, CDR1 SGHAT and CDR2 FQNNGV. The CDR3 totals 14 residues. V was pared by 7 bases and J by 6 bases, with 18 bases between. CDR3 amino acids: CASTSKAGVSEAFF. The CDR3 region has the DNA TGTGCCAGCACCTCCAAAGCAGGGGTCTCTGAAGCTTTCTTT.

This chain links TRBV7-9 with TRBJ1-1, with D perhaps matching TRBD1 (5 bases). With 5 bases removed from V and 1 base from J, the gap between germline ends came to 11 bases. Germline V lookup: CDR1 SEHNR, CDR2 FQNEAQ (reference sequence). CDR3 length: 14 residues. CDR3 sequence reads: CASSLQDRNTEAFF. The CDR3 nucleotides read TGTGCCAGCAGCCTACAGGACCGGAACACTGAAGCTTTCTTT.

The CDR3 protein is CAISTSRGQPQHF. CDR3 nucleotides: TGTGCCATTTCAACGAGTCGGGGGCAGCCCCAGCATTTT. The V gene is TRBV28, the J gene TRBJ1-5; possible D gene TRBD1, 5 bases. V lost 10 bases to trimming and J lost 7 bases, with 17 bases between them. This CDR3 comprises 13 residues. Germline assignment: CDR1 MDHEN and CDR2 SYDVKM.

In this sample, this clone turned up once. The rearrangement uses TRBV5-1 and TRBJ1-2; 7 nucleotides line up with TRBD1. The CDR3 spans 14 residues. The germline V gene has CDR1 SGHRS and CDR2 YFSETQ. Trimming at V came to 2 bases and at J to 4 bases, leaving 5 bases not matched to a gene. The CDR3 here is CASSLGGGSYGYTF. CDR3 bases: TGCGCCAGCAGCTTAGGAGGGGGCTCCTATGGCTACACCTTC.

This clone was detected only once. This chain uses TRBV9 with TRBJ2-1, with 7 bases matching TRBD1. This CDR3 comprises 14 residues. From germline, CDR1 is SGDLS and CDR2 YYNGEE. J gave up 4 bases and V 4 bases, and 5 bases lay outside the gene matches. The CDR3 spells CASSTGQAYNEQFF. For the CDR3, the DNA is TGTGCCAGCAGCACCGGACAGGCATACAATGAGCAGTTCTTC.

V and J are TRBV21-1 and TRBJ1-5; TRBD1, as called in the table, went unchecked against the DNA. TRBV21-1 is a recognized pseudogene. There are 14 residues in the CDR3. CDR3 amino acids: CASSIRTENQPQHF. CDR3 coding DNA: TGTGCCAGCAGCATAAGGACAGAAAATCAGCCCCAGCATTTT.

V gene TRBV5-6 combines with J gene TRBJ1-2; tentative D call: TRBD1 (6 bases). Trimming left V 2 bases short and J 8 bases short, with 13 bases between. Per the germline V gene, CDR1 is SGHDT and CDR2 is YYEEEE. CDR3 length: 13 amino acids. The CDR3 DNA is TGTGCCAGCAGCTTCGGGACATCGGCCGGCTACACCTTC. It codes for CASSFGTSAGYTF.

The chain links TRBV30 to TRBJ1-5, with D tentatively TRBD1 (5 bases). Trimming pared 2 bases from V and 4 bases from J, leaving 12 bases between. Germline-derived CDR1 and CDR2 are GTSNPN and SVGIG (reference sequence). The CDR3 extends over 14 amino acids. This CDR3 reads CAWSPGLGNQPQHF. The CDR3, as DNA: TGTGCCTGGAGTCCGGGACTGGGTAATCAGCCCCAGCATTTT.

There are a few counts of this clone. The chain uses TRBV30 and TRBJ1-2, with 9 positions matching TRBD1. J lost 4 bases, V lost 5 bases, and 2 bases had no gene match. There are 12 residues in the CDR3. Germline V lookup: CDR1 GTSNPN, CDR2 SVGIG (reference sequence). The DNA of the CDR3 is TGTGCCTGGGGACAGGGGATCTATGGCTACACCTTC. Translated, it gives CAWGQGIYGYTF.

The chain recombines TRBV7-2 with TRBJ1-1; possibly TRBD1 for D (6 bases). From germline, CDR1 is SGHTA and CDR2 FQGNSA. V was shortened by 8 bases and J by 8 bases, with 12 bases between the two germline ends. The CDR3 runs to 11 residues. CDR3 DNA: TGTGCCAGCGGGGGGGGGACAGAAGCTTTCTTT. Residues: CASGGGTEAFF.

For this clone: An end of the junction does not agree with germline; a read error may underlie this. The chain has TRBV7-8 and TRBJ1-2; D uncertain. Germline V lookup: CDR1 SGHVS, CDR2 FQNEAQ. The CDR3 is 13 residues long. The CDR3 DNA is TGTGCCAGCAGCTTAGTTTCGGGTTATGGCTACCCCTTC. Translation: CASSLVSGYGYPF.

The chain carries TRBV5-5 and TRBJ1-4; tentatively, D is TRBD1 (5 bases). With 2 bases removed from V and 3 bases from J, the gap between germline ends came to 8 bases. The CDR3 is 14 amino acids. Germline CDR1 and CDR2: SGHKS and YYEKEE (reference sequence). This CDR3 is CASSLRQSNEKLFF. The CDR3 DNA is TGTGCCAGCAGCTTACGACAGTCTAATGAAAAACTGTTTTTT.

J is TRBJ2-7 and V is TRBV28; TRBD1 agrees at 8 bases. This CDR3 has 12 amino acids. CDR1 and CDR2 (germline): MDHEN, SYDVKM. Trimming cost V 6 bases and J 6 bases; bases outside gene matches: 4. The CDR3, as DNA: TGTGCCAGCAGGGGACAGGTTCGCGAGCAGTACTTC. It codes for CASRGQVREQYF.

This clone has just a few counts. The chain employs TRBV10-3 and TRBJ2-5, with D tentatively TRBD1 (5 bases). Between the trimmed V and J ends, which lost 2 bases and 2 bases, there was a span of 6 bases. Germline CDR1 is ENHRY and CDR2 is SYGVKD. The CDR3 is 13 residues long. The CDR3 region is CAISEGQQETQYF. The CDR3 coding sequence is TGTGCCATCAGTGAGGGACAACAAGAGACCCAGTACTTC.

This clone has only a few counts. This chain joins TRBV10-3 and TRBJ1-4; no clear D. The length of the CDR3 is 13 residues. V was cut by 11 bases and J by 4 bases, with 14 bases left in between. Germline CDR1 ENHRY, CDR2 SYGVKD. The CDR3 DNA reads TGTGCCGCCTCCCCATTCAGTAATGAAAAACTGTTTTTT. Its protein is CAASPFSNEKLFF.

This chain connects TRBV5-4 to TRBJ2-7; 8 positions match TRBD1. CDR1 is SGHNT, CDR2 YYREEE, per germline (reference sequence). The CDR3 runs to 16 residues. The J segment lost 3 bases and the V segment lost 5 bases, leaving 13 bases of the junction unmatched. CDR3 nucleotide sequence: TGTGCCAGCAGTTCCTACGTGGGGACAGGTATCTACGAGCAGTACTTC. Amino acid sequence: CASSSYVGTGIYEQYF.